This T cell receptor (beta chain) is drawn from a study of identical twins. The CDR3 extends over 15 amino acids. CDR1 is SGHRS, CDR2 YFSETQ, per germline. TCRdb reprocessed the 5' RACE reads with MiXCR, giving one entry per CDR3 protein. The sample has 600,000 to 800,000 distinct CDR3 sequences; about 20% are singletons. As concerns this clonotype: One end of the junction is discordant with germline, which a read error may explain.

A further study also used this sample, focusing on T cells expressing NK-cell markers.

The TCR sequence derives from a young woman in good health. The J gene is TRBJ2-7, the V gene TRBV5-1; the D gene is possibly TRBD1 (5 bases). Sample: PBMCs. The CDR3: CASSLVSGRAYEQYF. DNA for the CDR3: TGCGCTAGCAGCTTGGTCTCGGGCAGGGCCTACGAGCAGTACTTC.